The 6 T cell receptor beta chains below were found in one sample sequenced in a study of T cell responses to AZD1222 COVID-19 vaccine. TCRdb keeps only in-frame clones here, not all; method: immunoSEQ multiplex PCR. The sample shows some 110,000 clones, more than 70% of them seen only once. This sample comprised peripheral blood, obtained 28 days after the second AZD1222 dose. The receptors come from an adult who received the AZD1222 COVID-19 vaccine.

The chain carries TRBV9 and TRBJ1-4; D perhaps matches TRBD1 (5 bases). Trimming took off 4 bases at V and 8 bases at J, with 18 bases between the two ends. The germline V gene has CDR1 SGDLS and CDR2 YYNGEE. This CDR3 has 15 amino acids. The CDR3 protein is CASSSGIKVREKLFF. Here the CDR3 DNA reads TGTGCCAGCAGCTCAGGGATTAAAGTTCGGGAAAAACTGTTTTTT. Together with reference TRBV9 and TRBJ1-4, the CDR3 gives the full variable domain: DSGVTQTPKHLITATGQRVTLRCSPRSGDLSVYWYQQSLDQGLQFLIQYYNGEERAKGNILERFSAQQFPDLHSELNLSSLELGDSALYFCASSSGIKVREKLFFGSGTQLSVL.

This chain connects TRBV28 to TRBJ1-5; no clear D gene. In germline, CDR1 is MDHEN, CDR2 SYDVKM. CDR3 size: 14 residues. Trimming removed 3 bases from V and 1 base from J, with 7 bases in between. The CDR3: CASSLRASNQPQHF. In nucleotides, the CDR3 is TGTGCCAGCAGTTTGAGGGCCAGCAATCAGCCCCAGCATTTT.

This clone was seen a few times. The chain joins TRBV5-1 to TRBJ1-2; 8 bases line up with TRBD1. CDR1 is SGHRS and CDR2 is YFSETQ in the germline V gene. The CDR3 extends over 15 amino acids. V shed 1 base and J 6 bases; nucleotides not matched to a gene: 8. The CDR3 sequence is CASSLQGALDDGYTF. CDR3 DNA sequence: TGCGCCAGCAGCTTGCAGGGGGCGCTGGATGATGGCTACACCTTC.

This clone was counted a few times. The rearrangement uses TRBV19 and TRBJ2-7; possible D gene TRBD1, 5 bases. The CDR3 length is 13 residues. Between the trimmed V and J ends, which lost 3 bases and 4 bases, there was a span of 10 bases. Per germline, CDR1 LNHDA and CDR2 SQIVND (reference sequence). CDR3 region: CASSMGRDYEQYF. CDR3 nucleotides: TGTGCCAGTAGTATGGGCAGGGATTACGAGCAGTACTTC.

V gene TRBV30 combines with J gene TRBJ2-5; D is undetermined. This CDR3 comprises 12 residues. Trimming removed 0 bases at V and 1 base at J, with 3 bases between. Germline V gene data show CDR1 as GTSNPN and CDR2 as SVGIG (reference sequence). Here the CDR3 reads CAWSVFQETQYF. CDR3 sequence (DNA): TGTGCCTGGAGTGTCTTCCAAGAGACCCAGTACTTC.

The chain has TRBV4-2 and TRBJ2-5, with D possibly being TRBD2 (5 bases). V lost 3 bases and J 2 bases, leaving 13 bases between the germline ends. CDR1 is LGHNA, CDR2 YNFKEQ, per germline. This CDR3 has 15 residues. CDR3 bases: TGTGCCAGCAGCCAGCCCAACGAGGGACAAGAGACCCAGTACTTC. This encodes CASSQPNEGQETQYF.